A single sample is the source of the 7 T cell receptor beta chains below, sequenced in a study of identical twins. TCRdb passed the 5' RACE reads through MiXCR, listing each CDR3 protein once. Of about 1.7 million distinct CDR3 sequences in the sample, around 33% were seen once. Sequencing was carried out using cord blood. The receptors originated from a newborn girl in good health.

The chain joins TRBV24-1 to TRBJ2-2; TRBD1 agrees at 11 bases. The V gene's germline CDR1 is KGHDR and CDR2 SFDVKD. V shed 7 bases, J shed 0 bases, and the junction held 0 bases outside the gene matches. The CDR3 is 15 residues long. CDR3 sequence: CATRGQGANTGELFF. In DNA, the CDR3 is TGTGCCACCAGGGGACAGGGGGCGAACACCGGGGAGCTGTTTTTT.

The CDR3, as DNA: TGTGCCAGCAGCCTGAACATAAAAGCCAAAAACATTCAGTACTTC. As protein: CASSLNIKAKNIQYF. V is TRBV11-2 and J is TRBJ2-4; D is undetermined. The germline V and J ends were trimmed by 5 bases and 0 bases, with 11 bases remaining between them. The CDR3 covers 15 residues. Germline lookup yields CDR1 SGHAT and CDR2 FQNNGV.

The chain has TRBV6-2 or TRBV6-3 and TRBJ1-5, with D perhaps matching TRBD1 (6 bases). CDR3 size: 16 residues. Germline values: CDR1 MNHEY, CDR2 SVGEGT. V gave up 3 bases and J gave up 0 bases, with 12 bases separating them. CDR3 protein: CASSYRTDNSNQPQHF. CDR3 coding DNA: TGTGCCAGCAGTTATAGGACAGACAATAGCAATCAGCCCCAGCATTTT.

This clonotype was seen at least ten times. The chain is built from TRBV27 and TRBJ2-3, with D possibly being TRBD1 (5 bases). Trimming took 2 bases from V and 1 from J, leaving 7 bases between them. Germline values: CDR1 MNHEY, CDR2 SMNVEV (reference sequence). The CDR3 is made up of 14 amino acids. CDR3 DNA sequence: TGTGCCAGCAGTTTAGAACAGGGCACAGATACGCAGTATTTT. Its protein product is CASSLEQGTDTQYF.

Only a few counts were recorded for this clonotype. The J gene is TRBJ2-1, the V gene TRBV5-4; TRBD2 matches at 16 bases. Germline CDR1 SGHNT, CDR2 YYREEE (reference sequence). CDR3 size: 15 residues. V shed 2 bases, J shed 8 bases, and the junction held 1 base outside the gene matches. The CDR3 nucleotides read TGTGCCAGCAGCTTCGGGACTAGCGGGGGGGATGAGCAGTTCTTC. It yields the protein CASSFGTSGGDEQFF.

This clonotype was detected a few times. The chain combines TRBV15 with TRBJ2-7; no definite D call. The better agreement between TRBJ2-4 and the DNA end casts doubt on the J call. Looked up from germline, CDR1 is LNHNV and CDR2 is YYDKDF (reference sequence). This CDR3 comprises 14 residues. CDR3 bases: TGTGCCACCAGCAGAGATAGGTCGGATTACATTCAGTACTTC. Protein product: CATSRDRSDYIQYF.

This clonotype was recorded a few times. The genes are TRBV5-1 and TRBJ2-3; TRBD1 is a possible D gene (5 bases). V lost 3 bases and J 2 bases, leaving 10 bases between the germline ends. The CDR3 is 14 residues long. CDR1 is SGHRS and CDR2 is YFSETQ in the germline V gene. CDR3 sequence: CASSSWGLTDTQYF. DNA for the CDR3: TGCGCCAGCAGCTCTTGGGGCCTCACAGATACGCAGTATTTT.